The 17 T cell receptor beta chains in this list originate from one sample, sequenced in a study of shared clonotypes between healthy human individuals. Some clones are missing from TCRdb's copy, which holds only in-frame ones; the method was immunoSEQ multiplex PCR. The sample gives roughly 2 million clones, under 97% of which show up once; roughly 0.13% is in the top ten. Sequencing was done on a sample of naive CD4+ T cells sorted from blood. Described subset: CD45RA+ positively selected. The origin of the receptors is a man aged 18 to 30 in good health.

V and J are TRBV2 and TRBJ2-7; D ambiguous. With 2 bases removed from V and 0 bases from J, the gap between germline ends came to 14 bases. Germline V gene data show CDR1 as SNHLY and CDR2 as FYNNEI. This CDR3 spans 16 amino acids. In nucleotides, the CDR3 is TGTGCCAGCAGTGAAACAATAGGAGCCCCCTCCTACGAGCAGTACTTC. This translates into CASSETIGAPSYEQYF.

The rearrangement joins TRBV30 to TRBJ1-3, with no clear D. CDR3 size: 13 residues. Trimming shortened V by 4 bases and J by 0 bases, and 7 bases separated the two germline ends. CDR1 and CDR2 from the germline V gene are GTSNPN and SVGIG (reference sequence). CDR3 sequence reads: CAWTRNSGNTIYF. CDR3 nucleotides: TGTGCCTGGACCCGAAACTCTGGAAACACCATATATTTT.

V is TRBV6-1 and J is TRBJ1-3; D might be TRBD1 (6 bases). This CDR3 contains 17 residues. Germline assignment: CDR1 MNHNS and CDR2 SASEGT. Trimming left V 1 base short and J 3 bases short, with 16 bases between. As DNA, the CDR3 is TGTGCCAGCAGTGAAGTCCAATACAGGGTCGGTGGAAACACCATATATTTT. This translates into CASSEVQYRVGGNTIYF.

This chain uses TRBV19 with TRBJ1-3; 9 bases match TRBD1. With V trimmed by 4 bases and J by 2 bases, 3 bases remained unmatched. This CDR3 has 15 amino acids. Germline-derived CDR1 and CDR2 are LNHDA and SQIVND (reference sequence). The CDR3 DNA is TGTGCCAGTAGTAAAGGACAGGGGCCTGGAAACACCATATATTTT. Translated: CASSKGQGPGNTIYF.

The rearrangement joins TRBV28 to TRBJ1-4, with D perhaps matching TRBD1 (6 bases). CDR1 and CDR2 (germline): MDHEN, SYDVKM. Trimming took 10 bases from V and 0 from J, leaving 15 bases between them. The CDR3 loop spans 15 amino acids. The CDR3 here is CATLGASPTNEKLFF. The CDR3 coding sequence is TGTGCCACCCTGGGGGCCTCCCCAACTAATGAAAAACTGTTTTTT. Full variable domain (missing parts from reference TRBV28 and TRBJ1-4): DVKVTQSSRYLVKRTGEKVFLECVQDMDHENMFWYRQDPGLGLRLIYFSYDVKMKEKGDIPEGYSVSREKKERFSLILESASTNQTSMYLCATLGASPTNEKLFFGSGTQLSVL.

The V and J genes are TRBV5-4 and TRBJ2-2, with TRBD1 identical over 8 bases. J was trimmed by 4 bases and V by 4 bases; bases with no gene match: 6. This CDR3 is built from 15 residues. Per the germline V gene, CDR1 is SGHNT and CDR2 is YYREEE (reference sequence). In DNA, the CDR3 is TGTGCCAGCAGCCGGACAGGGACGGGCACCGGGGAGCTGTTTTTT. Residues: CASSRTGTGTGELFF.

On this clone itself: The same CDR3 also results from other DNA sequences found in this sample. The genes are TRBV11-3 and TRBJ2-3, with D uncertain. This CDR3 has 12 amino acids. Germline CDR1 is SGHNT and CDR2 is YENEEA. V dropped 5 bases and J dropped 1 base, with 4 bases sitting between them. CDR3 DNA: TGTGCCAGCAGCCAAGGCACAGATACGCAGTATTTT. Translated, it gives CASSQGTDTQYF.

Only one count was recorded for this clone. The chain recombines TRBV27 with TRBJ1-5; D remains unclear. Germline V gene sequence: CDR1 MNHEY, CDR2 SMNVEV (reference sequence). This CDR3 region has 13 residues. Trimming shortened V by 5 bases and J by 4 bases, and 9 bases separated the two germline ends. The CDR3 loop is CASSDWGNQPQHF. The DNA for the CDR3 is TGTGCCAGCAGTGACTGGGGTAATCAGCCCCAGCATTTT.

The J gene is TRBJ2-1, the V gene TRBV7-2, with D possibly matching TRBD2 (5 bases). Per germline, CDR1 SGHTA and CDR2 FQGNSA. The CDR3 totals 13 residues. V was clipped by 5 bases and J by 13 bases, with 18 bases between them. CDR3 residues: CASSISQYGIQFF. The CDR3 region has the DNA TGTGCCAGCAGCATTTCCCAGTACGGGATACAGTTCTTC.

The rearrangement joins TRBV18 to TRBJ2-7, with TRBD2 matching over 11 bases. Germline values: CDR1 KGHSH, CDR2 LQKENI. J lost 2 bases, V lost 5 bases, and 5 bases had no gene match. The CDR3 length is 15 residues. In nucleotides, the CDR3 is TGTGCCAGCTCAGCCGGGACTAGCGGACCCTACGAGCAGTACTTC. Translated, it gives CASSAGTSGPYEQYF.

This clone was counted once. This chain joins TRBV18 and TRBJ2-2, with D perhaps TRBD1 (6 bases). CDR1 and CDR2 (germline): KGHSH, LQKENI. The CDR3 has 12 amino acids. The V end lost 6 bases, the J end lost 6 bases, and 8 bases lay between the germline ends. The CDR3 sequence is CASSQGSGELFF. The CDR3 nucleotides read TGTGCCAGCTCGCAGGGGTCCGGGGAGCTGTTTTTT.

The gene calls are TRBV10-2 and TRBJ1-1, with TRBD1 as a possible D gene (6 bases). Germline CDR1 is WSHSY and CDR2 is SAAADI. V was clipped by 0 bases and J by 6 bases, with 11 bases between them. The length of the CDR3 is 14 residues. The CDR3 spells CASSESIGGSEAFF. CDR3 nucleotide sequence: TGCGCCAGCAGTGAGTCGATAGGGGGTTCTGAAGCTTTCTTT.

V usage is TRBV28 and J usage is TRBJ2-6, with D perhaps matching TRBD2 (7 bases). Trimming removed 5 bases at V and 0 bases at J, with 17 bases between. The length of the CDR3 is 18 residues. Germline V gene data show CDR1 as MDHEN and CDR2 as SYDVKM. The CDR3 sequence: CASSRRGGLDSGANVLTF. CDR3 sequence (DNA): TGTGCCAGCAGTCGACGCGGGGGCCTGGACTCTGGGGCCAACGTCCTGACTTTC. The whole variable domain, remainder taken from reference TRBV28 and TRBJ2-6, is DVKVTQSSRYLVKRTGEKVFLECVQDMDHENMFWYRQDPGLGLRLIYFSYDVKMKEKGDIPEGYSVSREKKERFSLILESASTNQTSMYLCASSRRGGLDSGANVLTFGAGSRLTVL.

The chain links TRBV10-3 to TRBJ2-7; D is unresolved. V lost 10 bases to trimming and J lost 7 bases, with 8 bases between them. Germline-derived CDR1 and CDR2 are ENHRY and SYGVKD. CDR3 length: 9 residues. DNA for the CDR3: TGTGCCACCCCACAAGAGCAGTACTTC. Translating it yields CATPQEQYF.

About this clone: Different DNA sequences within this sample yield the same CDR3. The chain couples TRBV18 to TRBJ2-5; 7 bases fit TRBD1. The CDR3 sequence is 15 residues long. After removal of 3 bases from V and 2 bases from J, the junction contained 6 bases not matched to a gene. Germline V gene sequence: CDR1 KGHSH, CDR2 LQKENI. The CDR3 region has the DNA TGTGCCAGCTCACCTGGGGCAGGGGGACAAGAGACCCAGTACTTC. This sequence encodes CASSPGAGGQETQYF.

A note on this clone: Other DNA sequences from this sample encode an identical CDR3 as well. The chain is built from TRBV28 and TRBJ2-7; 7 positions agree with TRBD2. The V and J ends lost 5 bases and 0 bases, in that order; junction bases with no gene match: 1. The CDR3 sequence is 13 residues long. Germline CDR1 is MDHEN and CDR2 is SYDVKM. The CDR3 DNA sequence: TGTGCCAGCAGTAGCGGGGCCTCCTACGAGCAGTACTTC. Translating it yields CASSSGASYEQYF. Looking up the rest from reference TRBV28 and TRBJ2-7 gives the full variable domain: DVKVTQSSRYLVKRTGEKVFLECVQDMDHENMFWYRQDPGLGLRLIYFSYDVKMKEKGDIPEGYSVSREKKERFSLILESASTNQTSMYLCASSSGASYEQYFGPGTRLTVT.

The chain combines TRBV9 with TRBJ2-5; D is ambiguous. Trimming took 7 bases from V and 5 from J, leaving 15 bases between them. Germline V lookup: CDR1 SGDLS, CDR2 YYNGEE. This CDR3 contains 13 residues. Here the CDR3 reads CASLAVMGETQYF. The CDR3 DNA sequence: TGTGCCAGCTTAGCTGTGATGGGCGAGACCCAGTACTTC. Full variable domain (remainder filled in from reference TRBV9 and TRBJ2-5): DSGVTQTPKHLITATGQRVTLRCSPRSGDLSVYWYQQSLDQGLQFLIQYYNGEERAKGNILERFSAQQFPDLHSELNLSSLELGDSALYFCASLAVMGETQYFGPGTRLLVL.